There are a few counts of the clone carrying this T cell receptor beta chain. The target antigen is unknown. This entry belongs to a study of early T cells in non-severe SARS-CoV-2 infection. Study overall: Chains were not paired, and sequencing was done on bulk RNA from unsorted whole blood.

Study-level points and caveats: Anti-spike CD8 responses were favored in VDJdb matching, and private and CD4 specificities were missed.

Attachment of unique molecular identifiers to individual cDNA molecules was performed. MiXCR, run by TCRdb on the 5' RACE reads, gives a single entry per CDR3 protein. The top ten clones hold around 7% of a sample with just under 90,000 distinct CDR3 sequences, about an eighth of them seen once. The sequence derives from an adult who was a healthcare worker with PCR-confirmed SARS-CoV-2 infection or an uninfected control (not recorded which). Sequences were obtained from whole blood.

The CDR3: CASSRGRPGSFPPDGELFF. In nucleotides, the CDR3 is TGTGCCAGCAGTCGAGGGCGGCCAGGAAGCTTCCCGCCGGACGGGGAGCTGTTTTTT. The rearrangement joins TRBV7-8 to TRBJ2-2, with a weak D call TRBD2 (5 bases). The CDR3 spans 19 residues. V shed 6 bases and J shed 7 bases, with 30 bases lying between them. From germline, CDR1 is SGHVS and CDR2 FQNEAQ.